This record covers a single T cell receptor (beta chain). This table comes from immunoSEQ multiplex PCR, and its TCRdb copy is limited to in-frame clones, with some not included. Of 15,000 or so clones listed, less than 85% are singletons. This sample was taken from a study of T cells after somatic rescue of genetic block. Trimming removed 1 base from V and 3 bases from J, with 7 bases in between. Germline CDR1 SGHAT, CDR2 FQNNGV. The CDR3 is made up of 13 amino acids. This clonotype originated in a man aged 18 to 30. The chain has TRBV11-2 and TRBJ2-7; D remains ambiguous. The sequenced material came from peripheral blood mononuclear cells (PBMCs). CDR3 DNA sequence: TGTGCCAGCAGCTTAGGAGGTCACTACGAGCAGTACTTC. Translated, it gives CASSLGGHYEQYF.